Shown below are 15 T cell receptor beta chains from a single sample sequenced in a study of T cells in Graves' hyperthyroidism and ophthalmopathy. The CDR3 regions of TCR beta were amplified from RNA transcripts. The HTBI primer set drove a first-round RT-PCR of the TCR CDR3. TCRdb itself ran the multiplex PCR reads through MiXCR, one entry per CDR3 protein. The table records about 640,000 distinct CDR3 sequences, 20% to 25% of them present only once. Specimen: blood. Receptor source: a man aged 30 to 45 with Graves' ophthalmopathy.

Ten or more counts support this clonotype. The CDR3 DNA sequence: TGTGCCAGCAGCCCGGGTTGGGGTCTCCAGGAGCAGTACTTC. Residues: CASSPGWGLQEQYF. This chain uses TRBV14 with TRBJ2-7; D gene unclear. V gave up 4 bases and J gave up 7 bases, with 17 bases separating them. Germline V gives CDR1 SGHDN, CDR2 FVKESK. CDR3 length: 14 amino acids.

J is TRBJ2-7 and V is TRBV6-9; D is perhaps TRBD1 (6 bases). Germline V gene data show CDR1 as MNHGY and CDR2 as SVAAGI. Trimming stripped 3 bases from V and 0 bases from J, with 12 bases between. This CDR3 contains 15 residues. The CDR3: CASSYFTGSSYEQYF. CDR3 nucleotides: TGTGCCAGCAGTTACTTTACAGGGAGCTCCTACGAGCAGTACTTC.

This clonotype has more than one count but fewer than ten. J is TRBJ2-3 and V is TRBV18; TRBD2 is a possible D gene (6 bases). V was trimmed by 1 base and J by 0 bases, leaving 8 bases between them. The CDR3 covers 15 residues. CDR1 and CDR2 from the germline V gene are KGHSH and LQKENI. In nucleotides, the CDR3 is TGTGCCAGCTCACCACTGGAGGGGAGCACAGATACGCAGTATTTT. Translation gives CASSPLEGSTDTQYF.

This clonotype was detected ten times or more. The DNA of the CDR3 is TGTGCCTGGAGTACGGGGGTCCGCACAGATACGCAGTATTTT. Amino acids: CAWSTGVRTDTQYF. This sequence joins TRBV30 and TRBJ2-3, with D perhaps matching TRBD2 (6 bases). This CDR3 has 14 amino acids. Germline V gives CDR1 GTSNPN, CDR2 SVGIG (reference sequence). V dropped 2 bases and J dropped 1 base, with 10 bases sitting between them.

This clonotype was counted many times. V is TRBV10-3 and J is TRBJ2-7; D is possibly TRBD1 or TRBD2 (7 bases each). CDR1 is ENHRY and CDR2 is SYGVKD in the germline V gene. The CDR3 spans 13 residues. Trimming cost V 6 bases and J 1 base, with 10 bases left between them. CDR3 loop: CAIRAGQSYEQYF. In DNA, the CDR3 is TGTGCCATCAGAGCGGGACAGTCCTACGAGCAGTACTTC.

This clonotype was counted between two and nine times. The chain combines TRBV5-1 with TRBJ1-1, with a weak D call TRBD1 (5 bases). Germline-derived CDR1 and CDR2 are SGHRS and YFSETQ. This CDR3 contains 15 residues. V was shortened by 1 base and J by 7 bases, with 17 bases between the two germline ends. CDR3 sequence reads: CASSLSRDLRGEAFF. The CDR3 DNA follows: TGCGCCAGCAGCTTGTCTCGGGACCTACGGGGTGAAGCTTTCTTT.

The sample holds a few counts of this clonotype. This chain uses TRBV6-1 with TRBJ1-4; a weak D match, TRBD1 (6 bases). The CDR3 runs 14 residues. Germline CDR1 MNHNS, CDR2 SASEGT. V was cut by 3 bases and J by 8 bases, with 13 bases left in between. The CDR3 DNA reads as TGTGCCAGCAGTGATTCGGGACAACGGGAAAAACTGTTTTTT. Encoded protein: CASSDSGQREKLFF.

The CDR3 region is CASRPGHNTGELFF. The CDR3 DNA reads TGTGCCAGTAGGCCGGGACATAACACCGGGGAGCTGTTTTTT. V gene TRBV19 combines with J gene TRBJ2-2, with D perhaps TRBD1 (6 bases). The CDR3 covers 14 residues. Germline values: CDR1 LNHDA, CDR2 SQIVND (reference sequence). V was shortened by 6 bases and J by 2 bases, with 10 bases between the two germline ends.

CDR3 residues: CASSPSMGEQVFTEAFF. The CDR3 DNA sequence: TGTGCCAGCAGTCCCTCTATGGGGGAACAGGTTTTTACTGAAGCTTTCTTT. The chain couples TRBV27 to TRBJ1-1, with a tentative D call TRBD1 (5 bases). Germline CDR1 reads MNHEY; CDR2 reads SMNVEV (reference sequence). There are 17 residues in the CDR3. V was shortened by 5 bases and J by 5 bases, with 24 bases between the two germline ends.

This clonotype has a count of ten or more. CDR3 DNA: TGTGCCAGCAGTTTTACAGGGAGAGAGACCCAGTACTTC. It codes for CASSFTGRETQYF. The chain joins TRBV28 to TRBJ2-5; D possibly corresponds to TRBD1 (6 bases). This CDR3 is 13 amino acids long. Per the germline V gene, CDR1 is MDHEN and CDR2 is SYDVKM. The V end was cut by 3 bases, the J end by 4 bases, with 9 bases between.

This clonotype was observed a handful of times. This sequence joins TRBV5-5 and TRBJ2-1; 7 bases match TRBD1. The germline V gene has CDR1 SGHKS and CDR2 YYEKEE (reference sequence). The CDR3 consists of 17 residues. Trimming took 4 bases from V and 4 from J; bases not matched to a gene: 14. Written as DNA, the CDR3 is TGTGCCAGCAGCCCCTTTCCGACAGGGACCCGATACAATGAGCAGTTCTTC. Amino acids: CASSPFPTGTRYNEQFF.

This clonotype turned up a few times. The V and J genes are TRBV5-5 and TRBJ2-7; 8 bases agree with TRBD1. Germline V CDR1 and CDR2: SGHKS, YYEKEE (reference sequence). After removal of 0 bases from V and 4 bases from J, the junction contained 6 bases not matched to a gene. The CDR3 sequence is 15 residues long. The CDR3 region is CASSLAQGAGYEQYF. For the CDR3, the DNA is TGTGCCAGCAGCTTGGCTCAGGGGGCGGGTTACGAGCAGTACTTC.

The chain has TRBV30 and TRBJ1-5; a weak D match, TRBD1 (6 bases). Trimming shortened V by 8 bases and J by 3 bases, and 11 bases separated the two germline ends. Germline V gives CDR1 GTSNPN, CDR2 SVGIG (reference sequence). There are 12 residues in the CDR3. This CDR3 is CAEGGDNQPQHF. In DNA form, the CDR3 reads TGTGCCGAAGGGGGGGACAATCAGCCCCAGCATTTT. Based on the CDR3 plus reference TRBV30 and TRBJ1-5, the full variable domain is SQTIHQWPATLVQPVGSPLSLECTVEGTSNPNLYWYRQAAGRGLQLLFYSVGIGQISSEVPQNLSASRPQDRQFILSSKKLLLSDSGFYLCAEGGDNQPQHFGDGTRLSIL.

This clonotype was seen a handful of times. CDR3 sequence reads: CASSAAEGGQNYGYTF. The DNA for the CDR3 is TGTGCCAGCAGCGCAGCCGAAGGGGGACAGAATTATGGCTACACCTTC. The chain combines TRBV4-2 with TRBJ1-2; 7 positions agree with TRBD1. The CDR3 runs to 16 residues. Germline V gene lookup returns CDR1 LGHNA and CDR2 YNFKEQ. The trim removed 5 bases at V and 5 bases at J, leaving 14 bases unmatched.

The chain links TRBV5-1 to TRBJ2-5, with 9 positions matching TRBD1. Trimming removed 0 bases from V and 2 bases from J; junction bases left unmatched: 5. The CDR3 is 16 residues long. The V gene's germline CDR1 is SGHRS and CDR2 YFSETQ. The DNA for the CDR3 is TGCGCCAGCAGCTTGGGACTGGGACAGGGTCAAGAGACCCAGTACTTC. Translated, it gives CASSLGLGQGQETQYF.